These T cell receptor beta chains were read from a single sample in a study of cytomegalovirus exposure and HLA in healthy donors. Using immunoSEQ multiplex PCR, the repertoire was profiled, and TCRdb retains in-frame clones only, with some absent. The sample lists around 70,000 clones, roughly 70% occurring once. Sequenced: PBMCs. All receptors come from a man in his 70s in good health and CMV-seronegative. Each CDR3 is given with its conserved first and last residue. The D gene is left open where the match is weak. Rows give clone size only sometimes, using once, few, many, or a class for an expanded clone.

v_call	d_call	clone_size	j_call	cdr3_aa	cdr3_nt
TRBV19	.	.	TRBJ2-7	CASSIGGGSYEQYF	TGTGCCAGTAGTATAGGGGGCGGATCCTACGAGCAGTACTTC
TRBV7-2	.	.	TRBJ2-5	CASSSNLGSGTQYF	TGTGCCAGCAGCTCCAACCTCGGGAGTGGGACCCAGTACTTC
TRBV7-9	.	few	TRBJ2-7	CASGGSGHFYEQYF	TGTGCCAGCGGGGGTTCGGGACACTTCTACGAGCAGTACTTC
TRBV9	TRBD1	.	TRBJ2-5	CASSDGAGGGETQYF	TGTGCCAGCAGCGATGGGGCAGGGGGCGGAGAGACCCAGTACTTC
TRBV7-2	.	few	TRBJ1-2	CASRRSGHYGYTF	TGTGCCAGTCGCCGCAGCGGTCACTATGGCTACACCTTC
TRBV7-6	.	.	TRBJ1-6	CASSLNINSPLHF	TGTGCCAGCAGCTTAAATATTAATTCACCCCTCCACTTT
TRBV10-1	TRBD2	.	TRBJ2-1	CASSPGLANNEQFF	TGCGCCAGCAGCCCGGGACTAGCGAACAATGAGCAGTTCTTC
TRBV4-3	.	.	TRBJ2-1	CASSQDYGSYNEQFF	TGCGCCAGCAGCCAAGATTACGGCTCCTACAATGAGCAGTTCTTC
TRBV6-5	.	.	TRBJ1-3	CASSYSRSGNTIYF	TGTGCCAGCAGTTACTCGAGATCTGGAAACACCATATATTTT
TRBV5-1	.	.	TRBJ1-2	CASSSQGMDYGYTF	TGCGCCAGCAGCTCCCAGGGGATGGACTATGGCTACACCTTC